Each of the 17 T cell receptor beta chains below was sequenced from the same sample in a study of identical twins. TCRdb redid the calling of the 5' RACE reads with MiXCR, one entry per CDR3 protein. Seen here are about 1.7 million distinct CDR3 sequences, 32% observed once, and the top ten hold about 0.27%. Specimen: cord blood. These receptors originate from a newborn girl in good health.

This chain's CDR3 is CASSQASGPITGEQYF. DNA for the CDR3: TGTGCCAGCAGCCAAGCCTCCGGACCAATTACTGGTGAGCAGTACTTC. The chain recombines TRBV14 with TRBJ2-7, with D uncertain. The CDR3 length is 16 residues. The V and J ends lost 1 base and 7 bases respectively, with 20 bases between them. Per germline, CDR1 SGHDN and CDR2 FVKESK. The complete variable domain, with remaining parts taken from reference TRBV14 and TRBJ2-7, reads EAGVTQFPSHSVIEKGQTVTLRCDPISGHDNLYWYRRVMGKEIKFLLHFVKESKQDESGMPNNRFLAERTGGTYSTLKVQPAELEDSGVYFCASSQASGPITGEQYFGPGTRLTVT.

V is TRBV10-2 and J is TRBJ1-1; D remains unclear. The CDR3 loop spans 14 amino acids. The V gene lost 3 bases and the J gene lost 0 bases, with 8 bases spanning the gap. The germline gives CDR1 WSHSY, CDR2 SAAADI. The CDR3, as DNA: TGCGCCAGCAGTGAAAGGATATTGAACACTGAAGCTTTCTTT. Its translation: CASSERILNTEAFF.

The V and J genes are TRBV24-1 and TRBJ1-5; tentatively, D is TRBD1 (5 bases). Trimming left V 3 bases short and J 7 bases short, with 18 bases between. Germline V CDR1 and CDR2: KGHDR, SFDVKD. The CDR3 length is 16 residues. CDR3 in DNA: TGTGCCACCAGTGATCCCCCGCGGGGCCTCAGGCAGCCCCAGCATTTT. This codes for CATSDPPRGLRQPQHF.

This clonotype was detected only once. The rearrangement uses TRBV7-9 and TRBJ2-7; D is uncertain. Trimming stripped 5 bases from V and 3 bases from J, with 14 bases between. This CDR3 is 14 amino acids long. The germline gives CDR1 SEHNR, CDR2 FQNEAQ (reference sequence). CDR3 nucleotides: TGTGCCAGCAGCCCCCCAACGGGCCTCTACGAGCAGTACTTC. Amino acid sequence: CASSPPTGLYEQYF.

The chain couples TRBV6-1 to TRBJ1-5; 9 nucleotides agree with TRBD1. Losses at the gene ends were 6 bases for V and 2 bases for J; bases not matched to a gene: 20. Looked up from germline, CDR1 is MNHNS and CDR2 is SASEGT. The CDR3 sequence is 20 residues long. The CDR3 nucleotides read TGTGCCAGCAGCGTACCCTACGGGACAGGGTTGTCCCGTGGCAATCAGCCCCAGCATTTT. Its protein product is CASSVPYGTGLSRGNQPQHF.

To note about this clonotype: A much bigger clone sits one base away, suggesting this may be a read error. The V gene is TRBV12-3 or TRBV12-4, the J gene TRBJ2-1; unclear D gene. This CDR3 contains 13 residues. As DNA, the CDR3 is TGTGCCAGCAGTTTAGCTAAATACAATGAGCGGTTCTTC. Protein: CASSLAKYNERFF.

This clonotype has a handful of counts. The chain recombines TRBV12-3 or TRBV12-4 with TRBJ2-7; no clear D gene. CDR3 length: 18 amino acids. V was pared by 1 base and J by 7 bases, with 26 bases between. The CDR3 reads CASSLGWYQVPPYNEQYF. The CDR3 coding sequence is TGTGCCAGCAGTTTAGGTTGGTATCAAGTACCGCCCTACAATGAGCAGTACTTC.

In this sample, this clonotype turned up a few times. CDR3 sequence reads: CASSLDLTGRFKQYF. The CDR3 DNA is TGTGCCAGCAGCTTAGATCTAACAGGCCGGTTTAAGCAGTACTTC. The chain is built from TRBV7-6 and TRBJ2-7; tentative D call: TRBD1 (5 bases). Germline CDR1 reads SGHVS; CDR2 reads FNYEAQ. The CDR3 spans 15 residues. Trimming left V 1 base short and J 8 bases short, with 18 bases between.

The chain has TRBV20-1 and TRBJ2-1; D is uncertain. The CDR3 contains 13 residues. The germline V gene has CDR1 DFQATT and CDR2 SNEGSKA (reference sequence). Trimming shortened V by 6 bases and J by 5 bases, and 14 bases separated the two germline ends. For the CDR3, the DNA is TGCAGTGCAGCTAGTGAGGTCGACAATGAGCAGTTCTTC. Amino acid sequence: CSAASEVDNEQFF.

This chain connects TRBV21-1 to TRBJ1-1. TRBV21-1 is labeled a pseudogene. The CDR3 totals 16 residues. The CDR3 is CASSKGEENPNTEAFF. Here the CDR3 DNA reads TGTGCCAGCAGCAAAGGAGAGGAGAACCCGAACACTGAAGCTTTCTTT.

The chain joins TRBV28 to TRBJ2-7; tentatively, D is TRBD1 (6 bases). CDR1 and CDR2 (germline): MDHEN, SYDVKM. The CDR3 runs to 15 residues. V lost 6 bases to trimming and J lost 4 bases, with 19 bases between them. CDR3 in amino acids: CASSFFPGQKYEQYF. CDR3 coding DNA: TGTGCCAGCAGCTTTTTTCCGGGACAAAAATACGAGCAGTACTTC.

This clonotype was counted ten times or more. V gene TRBV5-6 combines with J gene TRBJ2-1; TRBD1 might be the D (5 bases). The CDR3 is 11 residues long. V lost 3 bases to trimming and J lost 7 bases, with 5 bases between them. The germline CDR1 and CDR2 sequences are SGHDT and YYEEEE. CDR3 region: CASSWTNEQFF. Written as DNA, the CDR3 is TGTGCCAGCAGCTGGACAAATGAGCAGTTCTTC.

This clonotype was detected many times. The chain employs TRBV5-1 and TRBJ2-7; D perhaps matches TRBD1 (6 bases). Trimming removed 7 bases from V and 6 bases from J, with 20 bases in between. CDR1 SGHRS and CDR2 YFSETQ come from the germline V gene. The CDR3 consists of 14 residues. CDR3 bases: TGCGCCAGCGGAAAACAGGGTTCACGGAGCGAGCAGTACTTC. Translated: CASGKQGSRSEQYF.

The V call is TRBV20-1, the J call TRBJ2-7; TRBD1 matches 7 bases. The germline V gene encodes CDR1 DFQATT and CDR2 SNEGSKA (reference sequence). The CDR3 has 14 residues. The trim removed 5 bases at V and 3 bases at J, leaving 10 bases unmatched. The CDR3 nucleotides are TGCAGTGCTTCTGACAGGGTTAGGAGCTACGAGCAGTACTTC. Amino acids: CSASDRVRSYEQYF.

This clonotype was picked up a small number of times. The chain recombines TRBV10-3 with TRBJ2-3; 10 nucleotides line up with TRBD2. This CDR3 has 14 residues. Germline V gene data show CDR1 as ENHRY and CDR2 as SYGVKD. J lost 2 bases, V lost 10 bases, and 6 bases had no gene match. The CDR3 coding sequence is TGTGCCACAGGACTAGCGGCCACCACAGATACGCAGTATTTT. Encoded protein: CATGLAATTDTQYF.

This clonotype was seen only a few times. This chain uses TRBV4-2 with TRBJ2-2, with 9 bases matching TRBD2. The V segment lost 0 bases and the J segment 2 bases; nucleotides outside the gene matches: 1. CDR1 and CDR2 from the germline V gene are LGHNA and YNFKEQ. The CDR3 covers 16 residues. CDR3 in DNA: TGTGCCAGCAGCCAAGAGGGGACTAGCAACACCGGGGAGCTGTTTTTT. This translates into CASSQEGTSNTGELFF.

A few counts support this clonotype. The chain couples TRBV10-3 to TRBJ1-5, with 10 nucleotides matching TRBD1. After removal of 6 bases from V and 3 bases from J, the junction contained 11 bases not matched to a gene. The CDR3 is made up of 17 amino acids. Germline V gene sequence: CDR1 ENHRY, CDR2 SYGVKD. The CDR3 reads CAISPGQGSIDNQPQHF. CDR3 nucleotide sequence: TGTGCCATCAGCCCGGGACAGGGGTCTATAGACAATCAGCCCCAGCATTTT.